These 20 T cell receptor beta chains originate from one sample sequenced in a study of siplizumab effects on memory and regulatory T cells. Kept together in coculture, the mixed lymphocyte reaction cells spent 6 days at 37°C. Clones were sequenced by immunoSEQ multiplex PCR, and TCRdb holds only the in-frame ones, with some missing. The sample has 9,500 to 11,000 clones, just over 45% seen once. Antigens of these TCRs are unknown. The sample taken for sequencing was CFSE-low (dividing) CD4+ T cells sorted from an allogeneic mixed lymphocyte reaction. These receptors all come from a human donor in good health; the cells came from an allogeneic mixed lymphocyte reaction.

The chain employs TRBV10-1 and TRBJ1-1; a weak D match, TRBD1 (6 bases). V was shortened by 7 bases and J by 3 bases, with 12 bases between the two germline ends. The CDR3 contains 13 residues. Germline values: CDR1 WNHNN, CDR2 SYGVQD (reference sequence). CDR3 in amino acids: CASTQGFDTEAFF. The CDR3 coding sequence is TGCGCCAGCACACAGGGATTCGACACTGAAGCTTTCTTT.

This clone is classed as medium-sized (0.01 to 0.1%). The rearrangement links TRBV10-1 to TRBJ2-7; D ambiguous. CDR1 WNHNN and CDR2 SYGVQD come from the germline V gene (reference sequence). This CDR3 is built from 13 residues. The V and J ends lost 1 base and 6 bases respectively, with 10 bases between them. The CDR3, as DNA: TGCGCCAGCAGTGAGTATTTGAACAGCGAGCAGTACTTC. It is translated as CASSEYLNSEQYF.

This chain joins TRBV18 and TRBJ2-7; 9 bases match TRBD1. J lost 3 bases, V lost 3 bases, and 6 bases had no gene match. The CDR3 consists of 15 residues. Germline V gene sequence: CDR1 KGHSH, CDR2 LQKENI. The CDR3, as DNA: TGTGCCAGCTCACCCACAGGGGGCGGGAGCTACGAGCAGTACTTC. Protein product: CASSPTGGGSYEQYF.

In DNA form, the CDR3 reads TGTGCCAGCTCACCAGACAGGGCAGCAACCTATGGCTACACCTTC. Residues: CASSPDRAATYGYTF. The V gene is TRBV18, the J gene TRBJ1-2, with TRBD1 matching 7 bases. There are 15 residues in the CDR3. CDR1 is KGHSH, CDR2 LQKENI, per germline. J gave up 4 bases and V 2 bases, and 7 bases lay outside the gene matches.

The J gene is TRBJ1-1, the V gene TRBV6-6; D is uncertain. Germline loops: CDR1 MNHNY, CDR2 SVGAGI (reference sequence). The CDR3 is made up of 14 amino acids. Trimming stripped 2 bases from V and 4 bases from J, with 11 bases between. In DNA, the CDR3 is TGTGCCAGCAGTTACCTCCGGGGTGTCACTGAAGCTTTCTTT. Its translation: CASSYLRGVTEAFF.

This clone was seen only a few times. For the CDR3, the DNA is TGTGCCAGCAGTTCTTTAGGACGGGCTGAAGCTTTCTTT. It translates to CASSSLGRAEAFF. This chain joins TRBV5-8 and TRBJ1-1, with D unresolved. V was pared by 5 bases and J by 6 bases, with 14 bases between. The germline V gene encodes CDR1 SGHTS and CDR2 YDEGEE. The CDR3 extends over 13 amino acids.

This clone ranks as medium-sized (0.01 to 0.1%). This chain uses TRBV18 with TRBJ2-2; D is undetermined. Germline V gene sequence: CDR1 KGHSH, CDR2 LQKENI. The CDR3 spans 13 residues. Trimming removed 3 bases at V and 6 bases at J, with 8 bases between. The CDR3 DNA reads as TGTGCCAGCTCACCTCGAGAAGCCGGGGAGCTGTTTTTT. Encoded protein: CASSPREAGELFF. The full variable domain, its missing parts supplied by reference TRBV18 and TRBJ2-2, is NAGVMQNPRHLVRRRGQEARLRCSPMKGHSHVYWYRQLPEEGLKFMVYLQKENIIDESGMPKERFSAEFPKEGPSILRIQQVVRGDSAAYFCASSPREAGELFFGEGSRLTVL.

Only a few counts were recorded for this clone. The J gene is TRBJ2-2, the V gene TRBV28; D tentatively reads TRBD1 or TRBD2 (6 bases each). CDR1 is MDHEN, CDR2 SYDVKM, per germline. The CDR3 extends over 15 amino acids. The V gene lost 3 bases and the J gene lost 3 bases, with 11 bases spanning the gap. Here the CDR3 DNA reads TGTGCCAGCAGTTTCCCGGGGGCGCACACCGGGGAGCTGTTTTTT. The encoded protein is CASSFPGAHTGELFF. Combining the CDR3 with reference TRBV28 and TRBJ2-2 gives the whole variable domain DVKVTQSSRYLVKRTGEKVFLECVQDMDHENMFWYRQDPGLGLRLIYFSYDVKMKEKGDIPEGYSVSREKKERFSLILESASTNQTSMYLCASSFPGAHTGELFFGEGSRLTVL.

This clone has a handful of counts. This chain joins TRBV6-1 and TRBJ1-1; 8 bases agree with TRBD1. Looked up from germline, CDR1 is MNHNS and CDR2 is SASEGT. With 4 bases clipped from V and 6 bases from J, the junction kept 10 bases outside the gene matches. The CDR3 has 15 residues. The CDR3 region has the DNA TGTGCCAGCAGTGGATGGACAGGGCGGATGGCTGAAGCTTTCTTT. The encoded protein is CASSGWTGRMAEAFF.

This chain uses TRBV15 with TRBJ2-6; no clear D. This CDR3 has 14 amino acids. Between the trimmed V and J ends, which lost 5 bases and 2 bases, there was a span of 7 bases. Looked up from germline, CDR1 is LNHNV and CDR2 is YYDKDF (reference sequence). The CDR3 region is CATSSLPGANVLTF. CDR3 sequence (DNA): TGTGCCACCAGCTCCCTACCTGGGGCCAACGTCCTGACTTTC. Full variable domain (missing parts from reference TRBV15 and TRBJ2-6): DAMVIQNPRYQVTQFGKPVTLSCSQTLNHNVMYWYQQKSSQAPKLLFHYYDKDFNNEADTPDNFQSRRPNTSFCFLDIRSPGLGDTAMYLCATSSLPGANVLTFGAGSRLTVL.

J is TRBJ2-1 and V is TRBV9, with TRBD2 matching 7 bases. CDR3 length: 15 amino acids. CDR1 is SGDLS and CDR2 is YYNGEE in the germline V gene. The junction had 11 bases not matched to a gene; V was cut back by 4 bases and J by 7 bases. The CDR3 region is CASSPVGGSPNEQFF. CDR3 in DNA: TGTGCCAGCAGCCCCGTGGGCGGGAGTCCAAATGAGCAGTTCTTC.

V usage is TRBV5-6 and J usage is TRBJ2-1, with D tentatively TRBD2 (6 bases). There are 15 residues in the CDR3. V dropped 2 bases and J dropped 10 bases, with 19 bases sitting between them. CDR1 and CDR2 (germline): SGHDT, YYEEEE. The CDR3 is CASSLRLTGLMEQFF. The CDR3 DNA reads TGTGCCAGCAGCTTAAGATTAACGGGACTGATGGAGCAGTTCTTC.

J is TRBJ1-2 and V is TRBV15; D is unclear. The ends were cut back, 0 bases at V and 4 bases at J, with 9 bases in the middle. The CDR3 has 14 amino acids. Germline-derived CDR1 and CDR2 are LNHNV and YYDKDF (reference sequence). The CDR3 region is CATSRERGFYGYTF. The CDR3 coding sequence is TGTGCCACCAGCAGAGAAAGAGGTTTCTATGGCTACACCTTC.

The V and J genes are TRBV12-5 and TRBJ1-5; D is ambiguous. The germline CDR1 and CDR2 sequences are LGHNT and FRNRAP. V was pared by 5 bases and J by 7 bases, with 15 bases between. The CDR3 has 14 residues. CDR3 nucleotides: TGTGCTAGTGGTGTCGGGAGTCTAACACAGCCCCAGCATTTT. The encoded protein is CASGVGSLTQPQHF.

The chain carries TRBV5-4 and TRBJ2-5; TRBD2 aligns across 15 bases. Germline V CDR1 and CDR2: SGHNT, YYREEE (reference sequence). This CDR3 has 16 amino acids. V was pared by 1 base and J by 5 bases, with 3 bases of the junction left unmatched. The CDR3: CASSLPGTSGRETQYF. The DNA for the CDR3 is TGTGCCAGCAGCTTGCCCGGGACTAGCGGGAGGGAGACCCAGTACTTC.

The gene calls are TRBV6-1 and TRBJ1-1, with D perhaps matching TRBD1 (6 bases). In germline, CDR1 is MNHNS, CDR2 SASEGT. Trimming shortened V by 6 bases and J by 5 bases, and 19 bases separated the two germline ends. The CDR3 totals 15 residues. The CDR3 is CASSRGQLSLTEAFF. The CDR3 DNA is TGTGCCAGCAGCCGAGGACAGTTAAGTTTAACTGAAGCTTTCTTT.

This clone has only a few counts. The chain carries TRBV5-1 and TRBJ2-3; maybe TRBD2 (5 bases). V lost 5 bases to trimming and J lost 2 bases, with 9 bases between them. CDR3 size: 13 residues. CDR1 and CDR2 from the germline V gene are SGHRS and YFSETQ. CDR3 loop: CASRPGNTDTQYF. In DNA form, the CDR3 reads TGCGCCAGCAGGCCGGGGAACACAGATACGCAGTATTTT.

The V and J genes are TRBV7-9 and TRBJ2-7; D gene ambiguous. The germline V and J ends were trimmed by 0 bases and 2 bases, with 11 bases remaining between them. The CDR3 has 15 amino acids. Germline CDR1 and CDR2: SEHNR and FQNEAQ (reference sequence). For the CDR3, the DNA is TGTGCCAGCAGCTTAGCGGGCACCAGGACCTACGAGCAGTACTTC. This translates into CASSLAGTRTYEQYF.

This chain uses TRBV7-2 with TRBJ1-1; D gene ambiguous. The germline V and J ends were trimmed by 2 bases and 7 bases, with 11 bases remaining between them. The CDR3 covers 13 residues. Germline-derived CDR1 and CDR2 are SGHTA and FQGNSA. The CDR3 nucleotides read TGTGCCAGCAGCTTACGGGGATATGGTGAAGCTTTCTTT. Encoded protein: CASSLRGYGEAFF. The variable domain in full, completed from reference TRBV7-2 and TRBJ1-1, reads GAGVSQSPSNKVTEKGKDVELRCDPISGHTALYWYRQSLGQGLEFLIYFQGNSAPDKSGLPSDRFSAERTGGSVSTLTIQRTQQEDSAVYLCASSLRGYGEAFFGQGTRLTVV.

This clone is medium-sized within its sample. The rearrangement joins TRBV5-1 to TRBJ2-7; D unclear. The length of the CDR3 is 13 residues. Germline lookup yields CDR1 SGHRS and CDR2 YFSETQ. V was shortened by 6 bases and J by 3 bases, with 13 bases between the two germline ends. The CDR3 DNA follows: TGCGCCAGCACCCTAGGACGGAACTACGAGCAGTACTTC. Translated, it gives CASTLGRNYEQYF.